Shown below are 18 T cell receptor beta chains from a single sample sequenced in a study of beta chain features in type 1 diabetes. Sequenced material consisted of expressed TCRB transcripts (all of the isolated RNA was reverse transcribed). Profiled with immunoSEQ multiplex PCR; TCRdb holds only in-frame clones, not every one. The sample has 150,000 or so clones, about a tenth seen once. The sequenced sample was central memory CD4+ T cells from blood. All receptors come from a man younger than 35 in good health.

The genes are TRBV5-6 and TRBJ2-5; 8 nucleotides match TRBD1. The CDR3 contains 17 residues. CDR1 SGHDT and CDR2 YYEEEE come from the germline V gene. Trimming removed 1 base from V and 1 base from J; junction bases left unmatched: 9. CDR3 nucleotide sequence: TGTGCCAGCAGCTTGTTACGGACAGGGACCTTCCAAGAGACCCAGTACTTC. It specifies CASSLLRTGTFQETQYF. The full variable domain, its missing parts supplied by reference TRBV5-6 and TRBJ2-5, is DAGVTQSPTHLIKTRGQQVTLRCSPKSGHDTVSWYQQALGQGPQFIFQYYEEEERQRGNFPDRFSGHQFPNYSSELNVNALLLGDSALYLCASSLLRTGTFQETQYFGPGTRLLVL.

The rearrangement joins TRBV6-5 to TRBJ2-5; tentatively, D is TRBD2 (5 bases). The CDR3 has 12 residues. Trimming cost V 6 bases and J 5 bases, with 10 bases left between them. CDR1 and CDR2 from the germline V gene are MNHEY and SVGAGI. The CDR3 DNA follows: TGTGCCAGCAGGGAGGTCGGGGAGACCCAGTACTTC. Its protein product is CASREVGETQYF.

This clone has more than one count but fewer than ten. The chain has TRBV7-3 and TRBJ2-3; possibly TRBD1 for D (5 bases). The CDR3 length is 14 residues. Deletions cut 4 bases from V and 4 bases from J, with 12 bases between. The germline V gene has CDR1 SGHTA and CDR2 FQGTGA. The CDR3 bases are TGTGCCAGCAGCTCCCGGCAGGGCCCAGATACGCAGTATTTT. This translates into CASSSRQGPDTQYF. Combining the CDR3 with reference TRBV7-3 and TRBJ2-3 gives the whole variable domain GAGVSQTPSNKVTEKGKYVELRCDPISGHTALYWYRQSLGQGPEFLIYFQGTGAADDSGLPNDRFFAVRPEGSVSTLKIQRTERGDSAVYLCASSSRQGPDTQYFGPGTRLTVL.

The chain joins TRBV10-3 to TRBJ2-5; possibly TRBD1 for D (5 bases). V was pared by 5 bases and J by 5 bases, with 12 bases between. CDR1 and CDR2 (germline): ENHRY, SYGVKD. The CDR3 is 13 amino acids. The CDR3 spells CAISQDMGETQYF. The CDR3 DNA sequence: TGTGCCATCAGTCAGGACATGGGGGAGACCCAGTACTTC.

This clone was observed many times. The V and J genes are TRBV30 and TRBJ2-7, with 7 bases lining up with TRBD1. There are 14 residues in the CDR3. The junction had 7 bases not matched to a gene; V was cut back by 2 bases and J by 3 bases. Per germline, CDR1 GTSNPN and CDR2 SVGIG (reference sequence). The CDR3 here is CAWSLGTESYEQYF. The CDR3 DNA follows: TGTGCCTGGAGTCTCGGGACAGAAAGCTACGAGCAGTACTTC.

The table lists this clone with a few counts. The J gene is TRBJ2-2, the V gene TRBV7-6, with D maybe TRBD1 (6 bases). CDR1 is SGHVS and CDR2 is FNYEAQ in the germline V gene. Trimming removed 5 bases from V and 2 bases from J, with 12 bases in between. CDR3 size: 15 residues. CDR3 nucleotide sequence: TGTGCCAGCAGCGAACAGGGTCTCAACACCGGGGAGCTGTTTTTT. Its translation is CASSEQGLNTGELFF. Together with reference TRBV7-6 and TRBJ2-2, the CDR3 gives the full variable domain: GAGVSQSPRYKVTKRGQDVALRCDPISGHVSLYWYRQALGQGPEFLTYFNYEAQQDKSGLPNDRFSAERPEGSISTLTIQRTEQRDSAMYRCASSEQGLNTGELFFGEGSRLTVL.

V and J are TRBV7-9 and TRBJ2-5, with no clear D. The V gene's germline CDR1 is SEHNR and CDR2 FQNEAQ (reference sequence). Trimming pared 11 bases from V and 2 bases from J, leaving 9 bases between. The CDR3 totals 11 residues. This CDR3 is CALNAQETQYF. The CDR3 nucleotides read TGTGCCCTGAATGCGCAAGAGACCCAGTACTTC.

The table lists this clone with a few counts. This sequence joins TRBV9 and TRBJ2-3, with TRBD1 matching over 8 bases. Germline CDR1 reads SGDLS; CDR2 reads YYNGEE. The CDR3 consists of 12 residues. J was trimmed by 6 bases and V by 3 bases; bases with no gene match: 0. As DNA, the CDR3 is TGTGCCAGCAGCGGGACAGGGGATACGCAGTATTTT. Protein product: CASSGTGDTQYF. The full variable domain, rest sourced from reference TRBV9 and TRBJ2-3, is DSGVTQTPKHLITATGQRVTLRCSPRSGDLSVYWYQQSLDQGLQFLIQYYNGEERAKGNILERFSAQQFPDLHSELNLSSLELGDSALYFCASSGTGDTQYFGPGTRLTVL.

J is TRBJ1-5 and V is TRBV29-1; 8 bases align to TRBD1. This CDR3 is built from 12 residues. CDR1 and CDR2 from the germline V gene are SQVTM and ANQGSEA. V dropped 7 bases and J dropped 9; count of bases not matched to a gene: 8. CDR3 amino acids: CSAGQGTAPQHF. CDR3 DNA: TGCAGCGCCGGACAGGGAACGGCGCCCCAGCATTTT. Complete variable domain (other parts from reference TRBV29-1 and TRBJ1-5): SAVISQKPSRDICQRGTSLTIQCQVDSQVTMMFWYRQQPGQSLTLIATANQGSEATYESGFVIDKFPISRPNLTFSTLTVSNMSPEDSSIYLCSAGQGTAPQHFGDGTRLSIL.

The chain employs TRBV28 and TRBJ2-7, with D unresolved. The CDR3 runs 11 residues. With 7 bases removed from V and 2 bases from J, the gap between germline ends came to 6 bases. Germline CDR1 MDHEN, CDR2 SYDVKM. CDR3 in amino acids: CASIGAYEQYF. The CDR3 DNA sequence: TGTGCCAGCATCGGAGCCTACGAGCAGTACTTC.

The chain recombines TRBV2 with TRBJ2-1, with 13 positions matching TRBD2. Per germline, CDR1 SNHLY and CDR2 FYNNEI. The V segment lost 7 bases and the J segment 4 bases; nucleotides outside the gene matches: 7. The CDR3 consists of 16 residues. Here the CDR3 reads CASTGRGLAGYNEQFF. Here the CDR3 DNA reads TGTGCCAGCACCGGGCGGGGACTAGCGGGATACAATGAGCAGTTCTTC.

V and J are TRBV7-6 and TRBJ2-2; D unclear. CDR1 and CDR2 from the germline V gene are SGHVS and FNYEAQ. The CDR3 spans 11 residues. Trimming took 6 bases from V and 6 from J, leaving 5 bases between them. CDR3 in amino acids: CASRGPGELFF. CDR3 in DNA: TGTGCCAGCAGGGGCCCCGGGGAGCTGTTTTTT.

The chain is built from TRBV7-9 and TRBJ2-7; 8 bases are a match to TRBD2. The CDR3 runs to 15 residues. V was pared by 5 bases and J by 4 bases, with 10 bases of the junction left unmatched. The V gene's germline CDR1 is SEHNR and CDR2 FQNEAQ (reference sequence). The CDR3 region has the DNA TGTGCCAGCAGCCCCTCGGGGGGGTCTAATTACGAGCAGTACTTC. It encodes CASSPSGGSNYEQYF.

This clone was counted at least ten times. The chain is built from TRBV29-1 and TRBJ2-1; unclear D gene. This CDR3 contains 11 residues. The V and J ends lost 6 bases and 3 bases respectively, with 6 bases between them. Germline loops: CDR1 SQVTM, CDR2 ANQGSEA. The CDR3 region is CSVQDYNEQFF. In nucleotides, the CDR3 is TGCAGCGTCCAGGACTACAATGAGCAGTTCTTC.

J is TRBJ2-3 and V is TRBV9; 10 bases fit TRBD2. J was trimmed by 0 bases and V by 0 bases; bases with no gene match: 7. The CDR3 sequence is 18 residues long. Germline V lookup: CDR1 SGDLS, CDR2 YYNGEE. The CDR3 reads CASSVGSGGGSSTDTQYF. CDR3 DNA sequence: TGTGCCAGCAGCGTAGGGAGCGGGGGGGGCTCTAGCACAGATACGCAGTATTTT.

CDR3 residues: CASSLVGGGINEQFF. The CDR3 bases are TGTGCCAGCAGCTTGGTCGGGGGGGGTATCAATGAGCAGTTCTTC. The chain employs TRBV7-8 and TRBJ2-1, with 8 bases lining up with TRBD2. J was trimmed by 6 bases and V by 3 bases; bases with no gene match: 7. CDR1 and CDR2 (germline): SGHVS, FQNEAQ. The length of the CDR3 is 15 residues.

This clone appeared a few times. The CDR3 region is CASSLSGAIVNTEAFF. Written as DNA, the CDR3 is TGTGCCAGCAGCTTATCAGGGGCCATAGTTAACACTGAAGCTTTCTTT. V and J are TRBV7-9 and TRBJ1-1, with D tentatively TRBD1 (6 bases). V was shortened by 2 bases and J by 2 bases, with 15 bases between the two germline ends. The length of the CDR3 is 16 residues. Germline values: CDR1 SEHNR, CDR2 FQNEAQ (reference sequence). The full variable domain, in which reference TRBV7-9 and TRBJ1-1 provide the parts outside the CDR3, is DTGVSQNPRHKITKRGQNVTFRCDPISEHNRLYWYRQTLGQGPEFLTYFQNEAQLEKSRLLSDRFSAERPKGSFSTLEIQRTEQGDSAMYLCASSLSGAIVNTEAFFGQGTRLTVV.

This clone has just a few counts. V and J are TRBV7-3 and TRBJ2-1; 13 bases are a match to TRBD2. The CDR3 is 20 residues long. V gave up 5 bases and J gave up 0 bases; unmatched junction bases: 13. The V gene's germline CDR1 is SGHTA and CDR2 FQGTGA. CDR3 nucleotides: TGTGCCAGCAGCCCCCAACCGGGACTAGCGGGGAAAAGCTCCTACAATGAGCAGTTCTTC. Translation gives CASSPQPGLAGKSSYNEQFF.